A selection of T cell receptor beta chains follows, all from one sample in a study of OX40 agonist ivuxolimab in advanced cancers. Using immunoSEQ multiplex PCR, the repertoire was profiled, and TCRdb retains in-frame clones only, with some absent. The sample contains approximately 52,000 clones, 75% to 90% of which appear only once. The starting material was CD4+ or CD8+ T cells sorted from blood, obtained in a trial of the OX40 agonist ivuxolimab. The source is an adult with an advanced solid tumor such as melanoma, head and neck, liver or kidney cancer. Both conserved end residues are part of each CDR3. Each record gives: J gene, V gene, D gene, clone size, CDR3 DNA, CDR3 protein. D genes are given only for firm matches. Not all rows give a size; the values are once, few, many and, for expanded clones, a class.

TRBJ2-7 TRBV5-6 - once TGTGCCAGCAGCTTGGGACGAGTGGGACGGTACGAGCAGTACTTC CASSLGRVGRYEQYF
TRBJ2-3 TRBV4-2 - - TGTGCCAGCAGCCAAGTGGGTGGAGATACGCAGTATTTT CASSQVGGDTQYF
TRBJ2-7 TRBV5-4 - - TGTGCCAGCAGGCCGGACTACTACGAGCAGTACTTC CASRPDYYEQYF
TRBJ1-1 TRBV10-1 TRBD1 - TGCGCCAGCAGTGCCGTTGACCCGGGACAGGGAATAAGTGAAGCTTTCTTT CASSAVDPGQGISEAFF
TRBJ2-7 TRBV11-2 - - TGTGCCAGCAGCTTACAAACGGCCTACGAGCAGTACTTC CASSLQTAYEQYF
TRBJ2-7 TRBV7-3 - - TGTGCCAGCAGCTTAACCCCGGACAGAACAGTCTACGAGCAGTACTTC CASSLTPDRTVYEQYF
TRBJ1-6 TRBV19 - - TGTGCCAGTAGATTAGAGGTCTATAATTCACCCCTCCACTTT CASRLEVYNSPLHF
TRBJ1-6 TRBV19 TRBD1 - TGTGCCAGTAGTAGACAGGGGGCTGAGTCACCCCTCCACTTT CASSRQGAESPLHF
TRBJ1-4 TRBV9 TRBD1 - TGTGCCAGCAGCGCTACAGGGGGTGAAAAACTGTTTTTT CASSATGGEKLFF
TRBJ2-7 TRBV6-5 - few TGTGCCAGCAGTTACTTACAGAACTCCTACGAGCAGTACTTC CASSYLQNSYEQYF
TRBJ2-2 TRBV19 TRBD1 - TGTGCCAGTAGACTGACAGGGATGGAGCTGTTTTTT CASRLTGMELFF
TRBJ1-2 TRBV11-2 TRBD1 - TGTGCCAGCAGCTCGACAGGGGGTAACTATGGCTACACCTTC CASSSTGGNYGYTF
TRBJ2-7 TRBV5-6 - - TGTGCCAGCAGGGTAGTGGGGGGATCCTACGAGCAGTACTTC CASRVVGGSYEQYF
TRBJ2-3 TRBV7-9 - - TGTGCCAGCAGCCCGACACAGACTAGCACAGATACGCAGTATTTT CASSPTQTSTDTQYF
TRBJ2-7 TRBV4-1 TRBD1 - TGCGCCAGCAGCCATGGGACAGGGGTCGAGCAGTACTTC CASSHGTGVEQYF
TRBJ2-3 TRBV6-1 - - TGTGCCAGCAGTGAGTCTAGTGGGGGGGCCGGGTCAGATACGCAGTATTTT CASSESSGGAGSDTQYF
TRBJ1-1 TRBV4-1 - - TGCGCCAGCAGCCAAGCAGTAGGAGAAGCTTTCTTT CASSQAVGEAFF
TRBJ2-5 TRBV29-1 TRBD1 - TGCAGCGTCCCCTGGACAGGGCTAGAGACCCAGTACTTC CSVPWTGLETQYF
TRBJ1-2 TRBV5-4 - - TGTGCCAGCAGCGAATCGACGGGGGACTTCTATGGCTACACCTTC CASSESTGDFYGYTF
TRBJ1-1 TRBV11-2 - - TGTGCCAGCAGCTTAGTTGACACTGAAGCTTTCTTT CASSLVDTEAFF
TRBJ2-7 TRBV9 - - TGTGCCAGCAGCTCAGGGGCGGGGGAGCTCTACGAGCAGTACTTC CASSSGAGELYEQYF
TRBJ2-7 TRBV5-8 - few TGTGCCAGCAGCTTCCCGACTGATCCTTACGAGCAGTACTTC CASSFPTDPYEQYF
TRBJ2-5 TRBV27 TRBD1 - TGTGCCAGCAGTTTACGATTAGACAGGGGGCAAAAGACCCAGTACTTC CASSLRLDRGQKTQYF
TRBJ1-1 TRBV11-2 - - TGTGCCAGCAGCTTAGCGGGGGAGGGAAGCACTGAAGCTTTCTTT CASSLAGEGSTEAFF
TRBJ1-2 TRBV19 TRBD1 - TGTGCCAGTAGCCTGGACAGGGTCGGCTACACCTTC CASSLDRVGYTF
TRBJ2-7 TRBV5-4 - - TGTGCCTCCCGTCGAGGGGATAGCTCCTACGAGCAGTACTTC CASRRGDSSYEQYF
TRBJ1-1 TRBV6-6 - - TGTGCCAGCAGTTACTCAGCAATATGGCCTGAAGCTTTCTTT CASSYSAIWPEAFF
TRBJ2-7 TRBV19 - - TGTGCCAGTAGTATAGGTTTAGGAATCTCCGAGCAGTACTTC CASSIGLGISEQYF
TRBJ1-1 TRBV10-2 TRBD1 - TGCGCCAGCAGTGAGTTCCCCGGGACAGGGTTATCGGAAGCTTTCTTT CASSEFPGTGLSEAFF